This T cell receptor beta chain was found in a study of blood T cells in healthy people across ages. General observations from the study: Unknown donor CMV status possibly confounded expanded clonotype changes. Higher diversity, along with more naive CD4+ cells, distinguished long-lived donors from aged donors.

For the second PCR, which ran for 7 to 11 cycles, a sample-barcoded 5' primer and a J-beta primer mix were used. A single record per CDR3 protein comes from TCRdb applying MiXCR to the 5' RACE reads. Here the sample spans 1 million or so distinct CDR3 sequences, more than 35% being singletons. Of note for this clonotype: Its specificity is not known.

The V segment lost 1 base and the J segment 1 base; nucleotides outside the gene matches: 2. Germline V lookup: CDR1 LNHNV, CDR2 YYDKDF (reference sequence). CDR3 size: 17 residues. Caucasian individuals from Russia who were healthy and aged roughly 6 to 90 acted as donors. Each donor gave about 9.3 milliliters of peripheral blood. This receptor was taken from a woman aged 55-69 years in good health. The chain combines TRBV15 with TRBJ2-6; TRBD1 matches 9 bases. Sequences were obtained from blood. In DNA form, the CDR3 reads TGTGCCACCAGCAGAGCGGGACAGGGTTCTGGGGCCAACGTCCTGACTTTC. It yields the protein CATSRAGQGSGANVLTF.